These 14 T cell receptor beta chains share one sample of origin, sequenced in a study of CD8 T cells in Susac syndrome. With random hexamers, 0.5 to 1 ug RNA was reverse transcribed. TCRdb itself ran the immunoSEQ multiplex PCR reads through MiXCR, one entry per CDR3 protein. The sample contains 150,000 to 200,000 distinct CDR3 sequences, roughly 92% of which appear only once. The sequenced sample consisted of CD4+ T cells from PBMCs. These receptor sequences come from a human donor in good health.

The chain joins TRBV3-1 to TRBJ1-2; TRBD1 is a possible D gene (5 bases). CDR1 and CDR2 from the germline V gene are LGHDT and YNNKEL (reference sequence). Between the trimmed V and J ends, which lost 0 bases and 2 bases, there was a span of 13 bases. This CDR3 comprises 16 residues. The CDR3 nucleotides read TGTGCCAGCAGCCAAGATCCCAGGGCTGTGAACTATGGCTACACCTTC. It yields the protein CASSQDPRAVNYGYTF. The variable domain in full, with the rest retrieved from reference TRBV3-1 and TRBJ1-2, is DTAVSQTPKYLVTQMGNDKSIKCEQNLGHDTMYWYKQDSKKFLKIMFSYNNKELIINETVPNRFSPKSPDKAHLNLHINSLELGDSAVYFCASSQDPRAVNYGYTFGSGTRLTVV.

The gene calls are TRBV3-1 and TRBJ2-3; 14 nucleotides match TRBD2. The ends lost 8 bases at V and 9 bases at J; junction bases unmatched: 7. There are 14 residues in the CDR3. CDR1 is LGHDT, CDR2 YNNKEL, per germline (reference sequence). CDR3 DNA: TGTGCCAGCCTTGGGACTAGCGGGGGTGAGACGCAGTATTTT. This encodes CASLGTSGGETQYF.

V is TRBV12-3 or TRBV12-4 and J is TRBJ2-5, with TRBD1 identical over 7 bases. V shed 5 bases and J 3 bases; nucleotides not matched to a gene: 0. This CDR3 spans 12 amino acids. This CDR3 is CASSTGEETQYF. For the CDR3, the DNA is TGTGCCAGCAGTACAGGGGAAGAGACCCAGTACTTC.

This chain joins TRBV29-1 and TRBJ2-5; 15 bases are a match to TRBD2. Unmatched junction bases numbered 8, after V lost 7 bases and J lost 5 bases. CDR1 SQVTM and CDR2 ANQGSEA come from the germline V gene. The CDR3 loop spans 15 amino acids. CDR3 sequence (DNA): TGCAGCGCCTGGACTAGCGGGAGGGGGCAGGAGACCCAGTACTTC. This codes for CSAWTSGRGQETQYF. The variable domain in full, with the rest retrieved from reference TRBV29-1 and TRBJ2-5, is SAVISQKPSRDICQRGTSLTIQCQVDSQVTMMFWYRQQPGQSLTLIATANQGSEATYESGFVIDKFPISRPNLTFSTLTVSNMSPEDSSIYLCSAWTSGRGQETQYFGPGTRLLVL.

The chain is built from TRBV20-1 and TRBJ2-7; 7 nucleotides match TRBD1. This CDR3 region has 13 residues. The germline V gene has CDR1 DFQATT and CDR2 SNEGSKA (reference sequence). V lost 4 bases to trimming and J lost 2 bases; unmatched junction nucleotides: 5. In nucleotides, the CDR3 is TGCAGTGCTACCGGACAGGACCCCTACGAGCAGTACGTC. This gives the protein CSATGQDPYEQYV.

The chain joins TRBV4-1 to TRBJ2-3; TRBD2 matches at 8 bases. The trim removed 1 base at V and 3 bases at J, leaving 9 bases unmatched. The CDR3 contains 17 residues. The V gene's germline CDR1 is MGHRA and CDR2 YSYEKL. The DNA of the CDR3 is TGCGCCAGCAGCCAAGGTGTCGGGGGGGCCTGGACAGATACGCAGTATTTT. Translation: CASSQGVGGAWTDTQYF.

V gene TRBV12-5 combines with J gene TRBJ2-7; D not certain. Trimming pared 2 bases from V and 6 bases from J, leaving 11 bases between. CDR1 and CDR2 (germline): LGHNT, FRNRAP. The CDR3 runs 13 residues. In DNA, the CDR3 is TGTGCTAGTGGTTTGTCCTTTGGCTCCGAGCAGTACTTC. Translation gives CASGLSFGSEQYF.

V and J are TRBV29-1 and TRBJ1-2; D unresolved. V was shortened by 4 bases and J by 3 bases, with 15 bases between the two germline ends. Germline lookup yields CDR1 SQVTM and CDR2 ANQGSEA. This CDR3 region has 14 residues. The CDR3 DNA reads as TGCAGCGTTGGGCAAGTTACAGCTTACTATGGCTACACCTTC. Protein sequence: CSVGQVTAYYGYTF.

The J gene is TRBJ2-6, the V gene TRBV6-6; 7 bases fit TRBD1. From germline, CDR1 is MNHNY and CDR2 SVGAGI (reference sequence). The CDR3 runs to 15 residues. Trimming cost V 4 bases and J 2 bases; bases outside gene matches: 2. CDR3 sequence (DNA): TGTGCCAGCAGTTCCGGGACAGCTGGGGCCAACGTCCTGACTTTC. Translated: CASSSGTAGANVLTF.

J is TRBJ2-1 and V is TRBV11-3; 9 nucleotides line up with TRBD2. CDR3 size: 17 residues. Germline V gives CDR1 SGHNT, CDR2 YENEEA. After removal of 1 base from V and 7 bases from J, the junction contained 11 bases not matched to a gene. CDR3 residues: CASSLGAAGGPGNEQFF. The CDR3 DNA is TGTGCCAGCAGCTTAGGGGCGGCGGGGGGGCCGGGGAATGAGCAGTTCTTC.

This clonotype was seen only once. This chain links TRBV20-1 with TRBJ2-3, with a weak D call TRBD2 (6 bases). The CDR3 covers 12 residues. With 0 bases removed from V and 11 bases from J, the gap between germline ends came to 12 bases. Germline assignment: CDR1 DFQATT and CDR2 SNEGSKA (reference sequence). Written as DNA, the CDR3 is TGCAGTGCTAGAGATCGGGCGGGGTGGCAGTATTTT. This translates into CSARDRAGWQYF.

V is TRBV11-2 and J is TRBJ2-1; a possible D gene is TRBD2 (5 bases). V was trimmed by 5 bases and J by 9 bases, leaving 14 bases between them. Germline V lookup: CDR1 SGHAT, CDR2 FQNNGV. The CDR3 has 13 residues. For the CDR3, the DNA is TGTGCCAGCAGCCCGGCCTCAGAGGGTGAGCAGTTCTTC. This encodes CASSPASEGEQFF.

J is TRBJ2-5 and V is TRBV5-6; D ambiguous. Germline V lookup: CDR1 SGHDT, CDR2 YYEEEE. Deletions cut 0 bases from V and 5 bases from J, with 8 bases between. The CDR3 runs 13 residues. The CDR3 is CASSLDIGETQYF. The CDR3 region has the DNA TGTGCCAGCAGCTTGGACATCGGGGAGACCCAGTACTTC.

The rearrangement links TRBV7-3 to TRBJ2-5, with D possibly called TRBD1 or TRBD2 (6 bases each). Germline CDR1 SGHTA, CDR2 FQGTGA. V gave up 5 bases and J gave up 7 bases, with 20 bases separating them. This CDR3 comprises 15 residues. The CDR3 nucleotides read TGTGCCAGCAGCGTAAGACAACAGCCGGGGGCGACCCAGTACTTC. This encodes CASSVRQQPGATQYF. The full variable domain, in which reference TRBV7-3 and TRBJ2-5 provide the parts outside the CDR3, is GAGVSQTPSNKVTEKGKYVELRCDPISGHTALYWYRQSLGQGPEFLIYFQGTGAADDSGLPNDRFFAVRPEGSVSTLKIQRTERGDSAVYLCASSVRQQPGATQYFGPGTRLLVL.